Listed below are T cell receptor beta chains from one sample, sequenced in a study of blood T cell repertoires in COVID-19. Here immunoSEQ multiplex PCR was the method, and the copy in TCRdb shows in-frame clones only, minus some. The sample yields about 110,000 clones, roughly 85% seen once. Source material: peripheral blood. All receptors come from a woman aged 60-75 years with acute or convalescent COVID-19. The CDR3 runs from the conserved cysteine through the conserved F or W. D genes are given only for firm matches. Some rows have no size entry. The others give once, few or many, or a class for an expanded clone.

J gene	V gene	D gene	clone size	CDR3 length	CDR3 DNA	CDR3 protein
TRBJ2-2	TRBV4-3	.	.	16	TGCGCCAGCAGCCAAGCACCGGGAATAAACACCGGGGAGCTGTTTTTT	CASSQAPGINTGELFF
TRBJ1-2	TRBV2	TRBD1	.	15	TGTGCCAGCAGCGATTCCGGACAGGGGGCCACCCAGGGCTTCTTC	CASSDSGQGATQGFF
TRBJ2-2	TRBV28	TRBD1	.	15	TGTGCCAGCACCCTAACAGGGGACCTCGCCGGGGAGCTGTTTTTT	CASTLTGDLAGELFF
TRBJ1-5	TRBV7-2	.	.	14	TGTGCCAGCAGCTTACGAGGAGCGGGTCAGCCCCAGCATTTT	CASSLRGAGQPQHF
TRBJ2-7	TRBV27	TRBD1	.	13	TGTGCCAGCAGTTTCCGGCAGGGGGACGAGCAGTACTTC	CASSFRQGDEQYF
TRBJ2-1	TRBV10-3	TRBD2	.	15	TGTGCCATCAGTAAGACTAGCGAGCCCTACAATGAGCAGTTCTTC	CAISKTSEPYNEQFF
TRBJ2-5	TRBV28	.	.	14	TGTGCCAGCAGTTTACGCGGGGTGGAGGAGACCCAGTACTTC	CASSLRGVEETQYF
TRBJ1-1	TRBV19	.	once	12	TGTGCCAGTAGTTACCGGGGCACTGAAGCTTTCTTT	CASSYRGTEAFF
TRBJ2-5	TRBV18	.	.	12	TGTGCCAGCTCACTTACAAAAGAGACCCAGTACTTC	CASSLTKETQYF
TRBJ1-6	TRBV2	TRBD1	.	15	TGTGCCAGCAGTGGGAGGGACAGGACTAATTCACCCCTCCACTTT	CASSGRDRTNSPLHF
TRBJ2-1	TRBV7-3	TRBD2	once	15	TGTGCCAGCAGCTTACGCAAAGGCGGGGGAAATGAGCAGTTCTTC	CASSLRKGGGNEQFF
TRBJ1-3	TRBV2	TRBD1	few	14	TGTGCCAGCAGGGACAGGATTTTTACAGACACCATATATTTT	CASRDRIFTDTIYF
TRBJ1-1	TRBV12-5	.	.	16	TGTGCTAGTGGTTCGCCGACTCGTAGTGGAGAAATTGAAGCTTTCTTT	CASGSPTRSGEIEAFF
TRBJ1-1	TRBV2	.	once	13	TGTGCCAGCTCGACAGCAAGGTACACTGAAGCTTTCTTT	CASSTARYTEAFF
TRBJ1-1	TRBV3-1/TRBV3-2	TRBD1	.	12	TGTGCCAGCAGCCAAACAGGGGCTGGAACTTTCTTT	CASSQTGAGTFF
TRBJ2-7	TRBV5-1	.	.	13	TGCGCCAGCAGCTTGGACAGATCGCTCGAGCAGTACTTC	CASSLDRSLEQYF
TRBJ1-6	TRBV18	.	.	15	TGTGCCAGCTCACCACGCGTCAGCGAAAATTCACCCCTCCACTTT	CASSPRVSENSPLHF